These 5 T cell receptor beta chains were sequenced from one sample in a study of spatial heterogeneity in lung cancer. Their cognate antigens are unknown. MiXCR was run by TCRdb on the 5' RACE reads, yielding one entry per CDR3 protein. The sample lists 3,000 or so distinct CDR3 sequences; around 13% were seen once. Study results and limitations: Mutation counts in tumors were tracked by counts of expanded intratumoral alpha and beta TCRs.

Time point noted: sample taken at primary tumor resection. The sample here was lung tumor tissue, taken at surgery. These receptors came from a male donor with early-stage non-small cell lung cancer.

This clonotype qualifies as medium-sized. This chain joins TRBV28 and TRBJ1-6; 9 bases fit TRBD1. CDR3 length equals 15 residues. Germline loops: CDR1 MDHEN, CDR2 SYDVKM. V trimming: 5 bases; J trimming: 6 bases; junction bases outside the gene matches: 5. The CDR3 protein is CASSPRDRANSPLHF. For the CDR3, the DNA is TGTGCCAGCAGTCCCCGGGACAGGGCTAATTCACCCCTCCACTTT.

This clonotype has just a few counts. This sequence joins TRBV11-3 and TRBJ2-3; D is unresolved. Trimming removed 5 bases from V and 2 bases from J, with 5 bases in between. The CDR3 length is 12 residues. Germline CDR1 reads SGHNT; CDR2 reads YENEEA. The CDR3 loop is CASSPFTDTQYF. The CDR3 DNA follows: TGTGCCAGCAGCCCATTCACAGATACGCAGTATTTT. The whole variable domain, remainder taken from reference TRBV11-3 and TRBJ2-3, is EAGVVQSPRYKIIEKKQPVAFWCNPISGHNTLYWYLQNLGQGPELLIRYENEEAVDDSQLPKDRFSAERLKGVDSTLKIQPAELGDSAVYLCASSPFTDTQYFGPGTRLTVL.

The V and J genes are TRBV2 and TRBJ2-7, with D unresolved. CDR3 length: 11 residues. Trimming stripped 0 bases from V and 3 bases from J, with 0 bases between. Germline V gene data show CDR1 as SNHLY and CDR2 as FYNNEI. The CDR3 spells CASSEAYEQYF. DNA for the CDR3: TGTGCCAGCAGTGAAGCCTACGAGCAGTACTTC.

The chain has TRBV5-1 and TRBJ1-2; D is unclear. The CDR3 contains 12 residues. V shed 7 bases and J shed 6 bases, with 13 bases lying between them. Per germline, CDR1 SGHRS and CDR2 YFSETQ. CDR3 in DNA: TGCGCCAGCCGCCTGGGGTCGGATGGCTACACCTTC. This gives the protein CASRLGSDGYTF.

Sample share makes this clonotype medium-sized. Here the CDR3 DNA reads TGCAGCGTAGCTACCGGGACAGCCACCTCACCCCTCCACTTT. Protein product: CSVATGTATSPLHF. This chain connects TRBV29-1 to TRBJ1-6; TRBD1 matches 7 bases. The CDR3 contains 14 residues. V gave up 6 bases and J gave up 10 bases; unmatched junction bases: 12. Germline CDR1 reads SQVTM; CDR2 reads ANQGSEA.